These 29 T cell receptor beta chains originate from one sample sequenced in a study of T cell responses to AZD1222 COVID-19 vaccine. Generated by immunoSEQ multiplex PCR, the TCRdb table keeps only in-frame clones and is missing some. The sample lists 100,000 or so clones; 90% to 95% were seen once. Sequencing was performed on peripheral blood, taken on day 0 of AZD1222 vaccination. Receptor source: an adult in good health.

The rearrangement joins TRBV6-1 to TRBJ1-5; 7 bases fit TRBD1. This CDR3 is built from 14 residues. The V gene's germline CDR1 is MNHNS and CDR2 SASEGT. The J segment lost 4 bases and the V segment lost 3 bases, leaving 3 bases of the junction unmatched. The CDR3: CASSDPGQNQPQHF. CDR3 DNA sequence: TGTGCCAGCAGTGACCCGGGACAGAATCAGCCCCAGCATTTT.

This clone was picked up one time. The rearrangement uses TRBV28 and TRBJ1-5; 7 bases match TRBD1. V was clipped by 6 bases and J by 6 bases; unmatched bases: 8. Per the germline V gene, CDR1 is MDHEN and CDR2 is SYDVKM. The CDR3 runs to 14 residues. In DNA, the CDR3 is TGTGCCAGCAGGGTAGGGGGCGCGGGTCAGCCCCAGCATTTT. It encodes CASRVGGAGQPQHF.

This chain links TRBV7-9 with TRBJ1-5, with TRBD1 as a possible D gene (6 bases). CDR1 SEHNR and CDR2 FQNEAQ come from the germline V gene (reference sequence). Deletions cut 5 bases from V and 7 bases from J, with 12 bases between. This CDR3 spans 13 amino acids. The CDR3 here is CASSLSQGQPQHF. DNA of the CDR3: TGTGCCAGCAGCCTCTCCCAGGGGCAGCCCCAGCATTTT.

The chain employs TRBV4-2 and TRBJ1-5, with a tentative D call TRBD1 (5 bases). This CDR3 has 15 residues. V lost 0 bases and J 7 bases, leaving 13 bases between the germline ends. Germline-derived CDR1 and CDR2 are LGHNA and YNFKEQ. The CDR3 protein is CASSQDLRDGQPQHF. CDR3 DNA: TGTGCCAGCAGCCAAGATCTAAGGGACGGCCAGCCCCAGCATTTT.

The rearrangement joins TRBV27 to TRBJ2-1, with 7 bases lining up with TRBD1. The germline CDR1 and CDR2 sequences are MNHEY and SMNVEV (reference sequence). The CDR3 loop spans 15 amino acids. V gave up 4 bases and J gave up 6 bases; unmatched junction bases: 9. In nucleotides, the CDR3 is TGTGCCAGCAGTTCCGACAGGGTTGTAATCAATGAGCAGTTCTTC. Amino acids: CASSSDRVVINEQFF.

The rearrangement uses TRBV5-1 and TRBJ2-7; no definite D call. The germline V gene has CDR1 SGHRS and CDR2 YFSETQ. V was trimmed by 0 bases and J by 5 bases, leaving 9 bases between them. The CDR3 is 13 residues long. CDR3 coding DNA: TGCGCCAGCAGCTTGGTTAGCAGCCACGAGCAGTACTTC. Translating gives CASSLVSSHEQYF.

The J gene is TRBJ1-3, the V gene TRBV7-2, with no clear D. The germline CDR1 and CDR2 sequences are SGHTA and FQGNSA. The CDR3 is 14 amino acids. With 1 base removed from V and 0 bases from J, the gap between germline ends came to 4 bases. The CDR3 loop is CASSLVSSGNTIYF. In DNA, the CDR3 is TGTGCCAGCAGCTTAGTGAGCTCTGGAAACACCATATATTTT.

The chain carries TRBV5-1 and TRBJ2-2, with D possibly being TRBD1 (5 bases). The CDR3 totals 15 residues. CDR1 and CDR2 (germline): SGHRS, YFSETQ. V lost 2 bases and J lost 4, with 12 bases in between. CDR3 sequence reads: CASSFRTIITGELFF. The DNA for the CDR3 is TGCGCCAGCAGCTTCCGGACAATTATCACCGGGGAGCTGTTTTTT.

The chain links TRBV4-2 to TRBJ1-5; 10 bases are a match to TRBD1. Germline V lookup: CDR1 LGHNA, CDR2 YNFKEQ. The CDR3 has 15 amino acids. J lost 9 bases, V lost 0 bases, and 5 bases had no gene match. The CDR3 DNA is TGTGCCAGCAGCCAAGAGGGACAGGGGCGCCGGCCCCAGCATTTT. Amino acids: CASSQEGQGRRPQHF.

This CDR3 reads CASSTDDRDTGELFF. CDR3 DNA sequence: TGTGCCAGCAGCACAGATGACAGGGACACCGGGGAGCTGTTTTTT. This chain uses TRBV11-1 with TRBJ2-2, with 7 nucleotides matching TRBD1. This CDR3 contains 15 residues. V lost 5 bases and J lost 3; bases outside the gene matches: 6. Germline V lookup: CDR1 SGHAT, CDR2 FQDESV (reference sequence). The complete variable domain, with remaining parts taken from reference TRBV11-1 and TRBJ2-2, reads EAEVAQSPRYKITEKSQAVAFWCDPISGHATLYWYRQILGQGPELLVQFQDESVVDDSQLPKDRFSAERLKGVDSTLKIQPAELGDSAMYLCASSTDDRDTGELFFGEGSRLTVL.

This clone was counted only a few times. The rearrangement links TRBV6-5 to TRBJ1-4; D not resolved. CDR3 length: 14 residues. Germline CDR1 is MNHEY and CDR2 is SVGAGI. V lost 5 bases and J lost 7, with 14 bases in between. The CDR3 reads CASSPTQAGEKLFF. CDR3 sequence (DNA): TGTGCCAGCAGTCCGACACAAGCAGGTGAAAAACTGTTTTTT.

This clone was picked up a small number of times. The chain has TRBV19 and TRBJ1-4, with TRBD1 matching over 8 bases. The trim removed 5 bases at V and 8 bases at J, leaving 7 bases unmatched. This CDR3 comprises 14 residues. CDR1 and CDR2 (germline): LNHDA, SQIVND (reference sequence). CDR3 protein: CASSPRTGREKLFF. The CDR3 region has the DNA TGTGCCAGTAGTCCAAGGACAGGGAGGGAAAAACTGTTTTTT.

The chain has TRBV6-1 and TRBJ1-1; D possibly corresponds to TRBD1 (6 bases). The germline CDR1 and CDR2 sequences are MNHNS and SASEGT. Trimming took 6 bases from V and 10 from J, leaving 21 bases between them. CDR3 length: 14 residues. The chain's CDR3 is CASSTGIRDMGAFF. The CDR3, as DNA: TGTGCCAGCAGCACTGGCATCAGGGACATGGGAGCTTTCTTT.

The genes are TRBV6-5 and TRBJ2-7; the D gene is possibly TRBD2 (6 bases). The CDR3 spans 15 residues. From germline, CDR1 is MNHEY and CDR2 SVGAGI. Trimming left V 4 bases short and J 6 bases short, with 19 bases between. Here the CDR3 reads CASSSPARTTGEQYF. CDR3 coding DNA: TGTGCCAGCAGTTCCCCCGCCCGGACTACGGGCGAGCAGTACTTC.

This chain joins TRBV7-2 and TRBJ1-1, with D possibly being TRBD1 (6 bases). CDR1 SGHTA and CDR2 FQGNSA come from the germline V gene. The CDR3 loop spans 13 amino acids. V gave up 5 bases and J gave up 11 bases, with 18 bases separating them. CDR3 protein: CASSVRGPEVAFF. The CDR3 DNA sequence: TGTGCCAGCAGCGTCAGGGGCCCCGAAGTTGCTTTCTTT. Filled out from reference TRBV7-2 and TRBJ1-1, the complete variable domain reads GAGVSQSPSNKVTEKGKDVELRCDPISGHTALYWYRQSLGQGLEFLIYFQGNSAPDKSGLPSDRFSAERTGGSVSTLTIQRTQQEDSAVYLCASSVRGPEVAFFGQGTRLTVV.

CDR3 region: CASSGTGGNTIYF. CDR3 sequence (DNA): TGTGCCAGCTCAGGGACAGGAGGTAACACCATATATTTT. V is TRBV2 and J is TRBJ1-3; 8 bases are shared with TRBD1. The J segment lost 7 bases and the V segment lost 8 bases, leaving 7 bases of the junction unmatched. CDR3 length equals 13 residues. Germline V CDR1 and CDR2: SNHLY, FYNNEI.

J is TRBJ2-5 and V is TRBV9, with a weak D call TRBD1 (6 bases). CDR1 and CDR2 from the germline V gene are SGDLS and YYNGEE. The CDR3 is made up of 14 amino acids. V was shortened by 10 bases and J by 1 base, with 17 bases between the two germline ends. CDR3 amino acids: CADLQGRAQETQYF. In DNA, the CDR3 is TGTGCCGACTTACAGGGAAGGGCCCAAGAGACCCAGTACTTC.

The chain joins TRBV30 to TRBJ1-5; D unclear. V lost 1 base and J lost 6, with 7 bases in between. CDR3 length: 12 residues. Per germline, CDR1 GTSNPN and CDR2 SVGIG (reference sequence). CDR3 DNA: TGTGCCTGGAGTGAGGTGGGTCAGCCCCAGCATTTT. It is translated as CAWSEVGQPQHF.

The chain combines TRBV7-9 with TRBJ2-7; D is ambiguous. The length of the CDR3 is 12 residues. V lost 2 bases and J 6 bases, leaving 8 bases between the germline ends. Germline assignment: CDR1 SEHNR and CDR2 FQNEAQ (reference sequence). The CDR3 is CASSLWFAEQYF. DNA for the CDR3: TGTGCCAGCAGCTTATGGTTCGCCGAGCAGTACTTC.

V and J are TRBV5-6 and TRBJ2-5; TRBD1 or TRBD2 may be the D gene (5 bases each). With 2 bases removed from V and 10 bases from J, the gap between germline ends came to 21 bases. CDR3 length: 15 residues. CDR1 is SGHDT and CDR2 is YYEEEE in the germline V gene. Here the CDR3 DNA reads TGTGCCAGCAGCTTTTGGGGGTCGGTCCCAATTGGCCAGTACTTC. Translated: CASSFWGSVPIGQYF.

The V and J genes are TRBV7-2 and TRBJ2-7; 16 positions agree with TRBD2. The CDR3 length is 18 residues. V lost 4 bases and J lost 3; bases outside the gene matches: 9. Germline-derived CDR1 and CDR2 are SGHTA and FQGNSA. The CDR3 reads CASSSSLGLAGGLYEQYF. The CDR3 region has the DNA TGTGCCAGCAGCTCCTCCTTGGGACTAGCGGGGGGGCTCTACGAGCAGTACTTC.

The rearrangement joins TRBV9 to TRBJ2-3, with a weak D call TRBD2 (5 bases). Germline lookup yields CDR1 SGDLS and CDR2 YYNGEE. This CDR3 comprises 14 residues. V lost 8 bases to trimming and J lost 0 bases, with 13 bases between them. The CDR3 spells CASNPRVSTDTQYF. CDR3 coding DNA: TGTGCCAGTAACCCGCGGGTAAGCACAGATACGCAGTATTTT. The full variable domain, completed using reference TRBV9 and TRBJ2-3, is DSGVTQTPKHLITATGQRVTLRCSPRSGDLSVYWYQQSLDQGLQFLIQYYNGEERAKGNILERFSAQQFPDLHSELNLSSLELGDSALYFCASNPRVSTDTQYFGPGTRLTVL.

The J gene is TRBJ2-2, the V gene TRBV29-1; 13 positions agree with TRBD2. Germline trimming cut 4 bases from V and 7 bases from J; bases unmatched to any gene: 6. Germline-derived CDR1 and CDR2 are SQVTM and ANQGSEA. The CDR3 spans 15 residues. The CDR3 region is CSVVLAGGPSGELFF. In DNA, the CDR3 is TGCAGCGTTGTACTAGCGGGGGGGCCGAGCGGGGAGCTGTTTTTT.

The chain links TRBV28 to TRBJ2-4; TRBD1 matches 10 bases. Germline V gene sequence: CDR1 MDHEN, CDR2 SYDVKM. This CDR3 is 13 amino acids long. With V trimmed by 4 bases and J by 8 bases, 2 bases remained unmatched. The DNA of the CDR3 is TGTGCCAGCAGTTCGGGGACAGGGGACATTCAGTACTTC. The encoded protein is CASSSGTGDIQYF.

V is TRBV9 and J is TRBJ1-4; D perhaps matches TRBD1 (5 bases). The CDR3 covers 15 residues. Trimming cost V 4 bases and J 2 bases, with 12 bases left between them. The germline gives CDR1 SGDLS, CDR2 YYNGEE. The CDR3 DNA follows: TGTGCCAGCAGCTCAGGGAGTGTCACTAATGAAAAACTGTTTTTT. It is translated as CASSSGSVTNEKLFF.

The J gene is TRBJ1-2, the V gene TRBV19; no definite D call. Germline V gene sequence: CDR1 LNHDA, CDR2 SQIVND (reference sequence). This CDR3 region has 15 residues. Trimming removed 5 bases from V and 0 bases from J, with 13 bases in between. This CDR3 reads CASSSPAGSNYGYTF. The CDR3 bases are TGTGCCAGTAGTTCCCCCGCGGGATCTAACTATGGCTACACCTTC.

The chain carries TRBV7-2 and TRBJ2-7, with 9 bases matching TRBD2. The CDR3 extends over 15 amino acids. V shed 3 bases, J shed 3 bases, and the junction held 6 bases outside the gene matches. The germline CDR1 and CDR2 sequences are SGHTA and FQGNSA. The CDR3 region is CASSFNPRGGYEQYF. As DNA, the CDR3 is TGTGCCAGCAGCTTCAATCCGCGGGGGGGCTACGAGCAGTACTTC.

The chain links TRBV12-3 or TRBV12-4 to TRBJ2-7; 7 nucleotides align to TRBD2. The CDR3 runs 13 residues. The J segment lost 12 bases and the V segment lost 3 bases, leaving 11 bases of the junction unmatched. This CDR3 is CASSFRGVNVRYF. The CDR3 bases are TGTGCCAGCAGTTTCCGGGGGGTGAATGTGCGGTACTTC.

The rearrangement links TRBV19 to TRBJ1-1; 9 positions match TRBD1. This CDR3 has 15 residues. From germline, CDR1 is LNHDA and CDR2 SQIVND (reference sequence). J gave up 1 base and V 6 bases, and 6 bases lay outside the gene matches. CDR3 protein: CASSRPGQGNTEAFF. The CDR3 DNA follows: TGTGCCAGTAGCCGTCCGGGACAGGGGAACACTGAAGCTTTCTTT.